Listed below are T cell receptor beta chains from one sample, sequenced in a study of T cells in Graves' hyperthyroidism and ophthalmopathy. TCRdb re-called the multiplex PCR reads with MiXCR, one entry per CDR3 protein. The repertoire consists of around 300,000 distinct CDR3 sequences, with roughly a fifth occurring once and the leading ten covering approximately 35%. The specimen was blood. The receptors shown here come from a man in his fifties with Graves' ophthalmopathy. Each CDR3 is given with its conserved first and last residue. Each record gives: clone size, D gene, J gene, V gene, CDR3 DNA, CDR3 protein. D genes are given only for firm matches. Clone size, where shown, is once, few, many, or a class for clones that have expanded.

size: .
D: TRBD2
J: TRBJ2-1
V: TRBV12-3/TRBV12-4
DNA: TGTGCCAGCACCCTGAGGGTAGCGGGGGGGCGGGGTGAGCAGTTCTTC
CDR3: CASTLRVAGGRGEQFF

size: many
D: TRBD2
J: TRBJ2-3
V: TRBV6-5
DNA: TGTGCCAGCAGTTACGATAAAATCGGGCGTGGCGGGAGGCCAGCAGATACGCAGTATTTT
CDR3: CASSYDKIGRGGRPADTQYF

size: few
D: .
J: TRBJ2-1
V: TRBV19
DNA: TGTGCCAGTACCGGTGGAGGGAGATACAATGAGCAGTTCTTC
CDR3: CASTGGGRYNEQFF

size: many
D: TRBD2
J: TRBJ2-1
V: TRBV29-1
DNA: TGCAGCTGGAACGGGGGGGTGTCCTACAATGAGCAGTTCTTC
CDR3: CSWNGGVSYNEQFF

size: many
D: .
J: TRBJ1-2
V: TRBV6-1
DNA: TGTGCCAGCAGTTACGGCACCGCGACAGGTCCAGGCTACACCTTC
CDR3: CASSYGTATGPGYTF

size: few
D: .
J: TRBJ2-2
V: TRBV6-1
DNA: TGTGCCAGCCGGACTCCCGGCGGGGAGCTGTTTTTT
CDR3: CASRTPGGELFF

size: once
D: TRBD1
J: TRBJ1-2
V: TRBV6-1
DNA: TGTGCCAGCAGTGTTCGGCAGGGGGCCGATGGCTACACCTTC
CDR3: CASSVRQGADGYTF

size: .
D: .
J: TRBJ2-7
V: TRBV6-2/TRBV6-3
DNA: TGTGCCAGCAGTACGGACGAGTTATCGGTGCAGTACTTC
CDR3: CASSTDELSVQYF

size: many
D: .
J: TRBJ2-1
V: TRBV30
DNA: TGTGCCTGGAGTGCTGCCGGGACCTCCTACAATGAGCAGTTCTTC
CDR3: CAWSAAGTSYNEQFF

size: few
D: .
J: TRBJ1-1
V: TRBV6-1
DNA: TGTGCCAGCAGTCAGAAACAGGGCACCACTGAAGCTTTCTTT
CDR3: CASSQKQGTTEAFF

size: few
D: TRBD1
J: TRBJ2-3
V: TRBV7-6
DNA: TGTGCCAGCAGCTTATTACAGGGGACGCAGTATTTT
CDR3: CASSLLQGTQYF

size: .
D: .
J: TRBJ2-1
V: TRBV6-2/TRBV6-3
DNA: TGTGCCAGCAGTTACTCGACCCGTGAGCAGTTCTTC
CDR3: CASSYSTREQFF

size: .
D: .
J: TRBJ2-4
V: TRBV3-1
DNA: TGTGCCAGCAGCCAAAACGCGGAAGCCAAAAACATTCAGTACTTC
CDR3: CASSQNAEAKNIQYF

size: .
D: .
J: TRBJ2-7
V: TRBV27
DNA: TGTGCCAGCAGTTTAAATACGGAGGGGGGAGAGCAGTACTTC
CDR3: CASSLNTEGGEQYF

size: many
D: TRBD1
J: TRBJ2-1
V: TRBV29-1
DNA: TGCAGCGTTGGGAAGGCAGGGGGCTCCTACAATGAGCAGTTCTTC
CDR3: CSVGKAGGSYNEQFF

size: .
D: TRBD2
J: TRBJ2-7
V: TRBV6-2/TRBV6-3
DNA: TGTGCCAGCAGCGGGACTAGCGGGGGCGCCTACGAGCAGTACTTC
CDR3: CASSGTSGGAYEQYF

size: few
D: .
J: TRBJ1-5
V: TRBV7-9
DNA: TGTGCCAGCAGCCGTAACAATCAAGATCAGCCCCAGCATTTT
CDR3: CASSRNNQDQPQHF

size: few
D: .
J: TRBJ1-4
V: TRBV13
DNA: TGTGCCAGCAGCTTATGGTCAGGGAAGGATGAAAAACTGTTTTTT
CDR3: CASSLWSGKDEKLFF

size: few
D: TRBD2
J: TRBJ2-7
V: TRBV5-1
DNA: TGCGCCAGCAGCTCATATTTAGCGGGAGCGGTCTACGAGCAGTACTTC
CDR3: CASSSYLAGAVYEQYF

size: .
D: TRBD2
J: TRBJ2-1
V: TRBV27
DNA: TGTGCCAGCAGGATAGGGACTAGTTACGCGGGCAATGAGCAGTTCTTC
CDR3: CASRIGTSYAGNEQFF

size: once
D: TRBD2
J: TRBJ2-1
V: TRBV5-1
DNA: TGCGCCAGCGGATTCCGGACTAGCGGGCGTTACAATGAGCAGTTCTTC
CDR3: CASGFRTSGRYNEQFF

size: many
D: .
J: TRBJ2-3
V: TRBV12-3/TRBV12-4
DNA: TGTGCCAGCAGTGCTCAAAGGGGGGCAGATACGCAGTATTTT
CDR3: CASSAQRGADTQYF

size: .
D: TRBD2
J: TRBJ2-3
V: TRBV28
DNA: TGTGCCAGCAGATGGACTAGCGGGAGGCCAGATACGCAGTATTTT
CDR3: CASRWTSGRPDTQYF

size: few
D: .
J: TRBJ1-3
V: TRBV2
DNA: TGTGCCAGCGTAGACCGCAGGGGACGGGGAAACACCATATATTTT
CDR3: CASVDRRGRGNTIYF

size: many
D: TRBD2
J: TRBJ2-2
V: TRBV30
DNA: TGTGCCTGGAGTGTAGCGGGAGGGCCGGCCGGGGAGCTGTTTTTT
CDR3: CAWSVAGGPAGELFF

size: few
D: TRBD1
J: TRBJ1-2
V: TRBV12-3/TRBV12-4
DNA: TGTGCCAGCAGTTTGGCCCGCGTTACAGGGGGTATTGGCTACACCTTC
CDR3: CASSLARVTGGIGYTF

size: few
D: TRBD1
J: TRBJ2-3
V: TRBV27
DNA: TGTGCCACCTCATCCGACTACGACAGGGTATCGGATACGCAGTATTTT
CDR3: CATSSDYDRVSDTQYF

size: many
D: .
J: TRBJ1-1
V: TRBV7-9
DNA: TGTGCCAGCAGCTTATTGGGACTACAGAACACTGAAGCTTTCTTT
CDR3: CASSLLGLQNTEAFF

size: many
D: TRBD2
J: TRBJ2-3
V: TRBV20-1
DNA: TGCAGTGCTAGAGAGGTCGGGAGGGCAAATACGCAGTATTTT
CDR3: CSAREVGRANTQYF

size: few
D: .
J: TRBJ2-3
V: TRBV10-3
DNA: TGTGCCATCAGTGAGCAGGAGTCCGTGGATACGCAGTATTTT
CDR3: CAISEQESVDTQYF

size: many
D: .
J: TRBJ2-2
V: TRBV11-2
DNA: TGTGCCAGCAGCTTAGAGCCCCCGGGGGCCGGGGAGCTGTTTTTT
CDR3: CASSLEPPGAGELFF

size: many
D: TRBD1
J: TRBJ1-5
V: TRBV5-5
DNA: TGTGCCAGCAGCTTAGGACAGGGGATTCAGCCCCAGCATTTT
CDR3: CASSLGQGIQPQHF

size: few
D: .
J: TRBJ1-1
V: TRBV28
DNA: TGTGCCAGCACATTTGGCACTGAAGCTTTCTTT
CDR3: CASTFGTEAFF

size: many
D: TRBD1
J: TRBJ1-5
V: TRBV18
DNA: TGTGCCAGCTCACCAGAGGGACAGAAAAATCAGCCCCAGCATTTT
CDR3: CASSPEGQKNQPQHF

size: many
D: .
J: TRBJ2-7
V: TRBV20-1
DNA: TGCAGTGGCTGGCGCTCCTACGAGCAGTACTTC
CDR3: CSGWRSYEQYF

size: many
D: TRBD2
J: TRBJ2-2
V: TRBV27
DNA: TGTGCCAGCAGTCATCGGACTAGCGAGTACACCGGGGAGCTGTTTTTT
CDR3: CASSHRTSEYTGELFF

size: .
D: TRBD2
J: TRBJ2-7
V: TRBV6-2/TRBV6-3
DNA: TGTGCCAGCAGACTAGCGGGAGATCTCTACGAGCAGTACTTC
CDR3: CASRLAGDLYEQYF

size: .
D: TRBD1
J: TRBJ2-5
V: TRBV24-1
DNA: TGTGCCACCAGTGACTTGGGACAGGGGGCCGAAGAGACCCAGTACTTC
CDR3: CATSDLGQGAEETQYF

size: .
D: TRBD2
J: TRBJ2-7
V: TRBV6-1
DNA: TGTGCCAGCGGGACTAGTATTTACGAGCAGTACTTC
CDR3: CASGTSIYEQYF

size: many
D: .
J: TRBJ2-7
V: TRBV5-1
DNA: TGCGCCAGCTGCCTTAGCCCCGACTACGAGCAGTACTTC
CDR3: CASCLSPDYEQYF

size: .
D: .
J: TRBJ2-7
V: TRBV5-8
DNA: TGTGCCAGCTCGGGGGAGAGGTACTACGAGCAGTACTTC
CDR3: CASSGERYYEQYF

size: few
D: .
J: TRBJ1-2
V: TRBV7-9
DNA: TGTGCCAGCAGCTTAGCAGGTGCCAGCTATGGCTACACCTTC
CDR3: CASSLAGASYGYTF

size: .
D: .
J: TRBJ2-1
V: TRBV2
DNA: TGTGCCAGCAGGCGGGACTACAATGAGCAGTTCTTC
CDR3: CASRRDYNEQFF

size: .
D: .
J: TRBJ1-2
V: TRBV12-3/TRBV12-4
DNA: TGTGCCAGCAGTAAGGCCGCGGGTGGCTACACCTTC
CDR3: CASSKAAGGYTF

size: .
D: .
J: TRBJ1-2
V: TRBV5-1
DNA: TGCGCCAGCAGCTTGGCCAATGGAGGGTTCTATGGCTACACCTTC
CDR3: CASSLANGGFYGYTF

size: many
D: TRBD1
J: TRBJ1-1
V: TRBV18
DNA: TGTGCCAGCTCGACCAGAGGGACAGGGGTTATACCCGCTGAAGCTTTCTTT
CDR3: CASSTRGTGVIPAEAFF

size: many
D: TRBD2
J: TRBJ2-1
V: TRBV20-1
DNA: TGCAGTGCTCCTGGACTAGCGGGAAAGTACAATGAGCAGTTCTTC
CDR3: CSAPGLAGKYNEQFF

size: few
D: .
J: TRBJ1-5
V: TRBV28
DNA: TGTGCCAGCAGTTCCATCCGACAGTCCAATCAGCCCCAGCATTTT
CDR3: CASSSIRQSNQPQHF

size: few
D: .
J: TRBJ2-7
V: TRBV5-5
DNA: TGTGCCAGCAGCTTGGGTGGGCGGGACTGGTCCTACGAGCAGTACTTC
CDR3: CASSLGGRDWSYEQYF

size: once
D: .
J: TRBJ2-7
V: TRBV12-3/TRBV12-4
DNA: TGTGCCAGCAGTTTAGTCGGAGTACCCTACGAGCAGCACTTC
CDR3: CASSLVGVPYEQHF

size: few
D: .
J: TRBJ1-2
V: TRBV27
DNA: TGTGCCAGCAGTTCGGGCAGGACAAGTAAATTTGGCTACACCTTC
CDR3: CASSSGRTSKFGYTF

size: many
D: .
J: TRBJ2-5
V: TRBV5-1
DNA: TGCGCCAGCAGCTTGCTGGGAGGCCAAGAGACCCAGTACTTC
CDR3: CASSLLGGQETQYF